This TCR beta chain was retrieved from a study of PD-L1 blockade in urothelial cancer. Overall study: Analyzed time points were 3 weeks (second dose) and 6 weeks after therapy began.

Notes on this clone: Its cognate antigen is unknown.

Time point defined: peripheral blood 6 weeks after treatment start. Study-wide results and limits: Durable-benefit patients showed greater tumor-associated blood clone expansion at 3 weeks.

The length of the CDR3 is 15 residues. The table came from immunoSEQ multiplex PCR; TCRdb's copy has only in-frame clones and leaves some out. The sample carries roughly 24,000 clones, approximately 90% recorded once. The sequence came from a woman aged 55-69 years with urothelial cancer. Sequencing used PBMCs, obtained around atezolizumab (anti-PD-L1) treatment. The V and J genes are TRBV21-1 and TRBJ1-1. TRBV21-1 is noted as a pseudogene. CDR3: CASSPWREENTEAFF. In DNA, the CDR3 is TGTGCCAGCAGCCCCTGGAGGGAAGAGAACACTGAAGCTTTCTTT.